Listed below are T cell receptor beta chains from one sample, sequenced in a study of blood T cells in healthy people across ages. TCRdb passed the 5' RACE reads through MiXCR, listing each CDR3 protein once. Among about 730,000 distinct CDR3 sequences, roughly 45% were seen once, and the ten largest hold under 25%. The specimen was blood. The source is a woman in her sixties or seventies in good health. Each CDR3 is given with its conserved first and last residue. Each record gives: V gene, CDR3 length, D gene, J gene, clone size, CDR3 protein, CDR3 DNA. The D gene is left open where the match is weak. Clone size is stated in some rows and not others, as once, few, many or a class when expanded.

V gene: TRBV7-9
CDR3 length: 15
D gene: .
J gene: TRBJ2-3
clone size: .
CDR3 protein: CASSLRVLRRDTQYF
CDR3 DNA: TGTGCCAGCAGCCTCCGGGTTCTGAGGCGAGATACGCAGTATTTT

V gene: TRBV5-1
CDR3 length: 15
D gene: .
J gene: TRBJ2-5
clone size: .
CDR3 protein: CASSLLSVTQETQYF
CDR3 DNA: TGCGCCAGCAGCTTGCTCTCGGTAACCCAAGAGACCCAGTACTTC

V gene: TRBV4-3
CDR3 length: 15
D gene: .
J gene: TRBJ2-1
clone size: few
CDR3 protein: CASSRETGSYNEQFF
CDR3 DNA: TGCGCCAGCAGCAGGGAGACAGGATCCTACAATGAGCAGTTCTTC

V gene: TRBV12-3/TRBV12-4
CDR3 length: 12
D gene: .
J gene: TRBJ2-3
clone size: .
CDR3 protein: CASSSLSDTQYF
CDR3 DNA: TGTGCCAGCAGTTCTCTCTCGGATACGCAGTATTTT

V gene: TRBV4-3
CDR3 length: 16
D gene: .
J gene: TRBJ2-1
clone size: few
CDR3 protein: CASSLEQGGPYNEQFF
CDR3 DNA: TGCGCCAGCAGCCTAGAACAGGGTGGACCCTACAATGAGCAGTTCTTC

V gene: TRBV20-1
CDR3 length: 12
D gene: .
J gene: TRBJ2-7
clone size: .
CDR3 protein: CSASGRTYEQYF
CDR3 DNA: TGCAGTGCTAGCGGGAGAACCTACGAGCAGTACTTC

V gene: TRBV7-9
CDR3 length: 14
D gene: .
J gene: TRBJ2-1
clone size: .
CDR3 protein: CASSPPFGFGEQFF
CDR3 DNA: TGTGCCAGCAGCCCACCTTTTGGATTCGGAGAGCAGTTCTTC

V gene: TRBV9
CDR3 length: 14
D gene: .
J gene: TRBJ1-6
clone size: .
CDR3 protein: CASSAAAAESPLHF
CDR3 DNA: TGTGCCAGCAGCGCCGCCGCGGCCGAATCACCCCTCCACTTT

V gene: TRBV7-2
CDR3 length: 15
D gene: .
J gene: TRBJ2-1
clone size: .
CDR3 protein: CASSSEDGSYNEQFF
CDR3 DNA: TGTGCCAGCAGCTCGGAAGACGGCTCCTACAATGAGCAGTTCTTC

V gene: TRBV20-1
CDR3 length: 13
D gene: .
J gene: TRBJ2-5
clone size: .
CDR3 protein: CSAIGGPKTSQYF
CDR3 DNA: TGCAGTGCTATCGGGGGGCCCAAGACGTCCCAGTACTTC

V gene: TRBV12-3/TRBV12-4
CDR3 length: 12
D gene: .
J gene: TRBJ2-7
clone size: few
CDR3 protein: CASSSGVDSRYF
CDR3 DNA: TGTGCCAGCAGTTCGGGCGTCGACAGTAGGTACTTC

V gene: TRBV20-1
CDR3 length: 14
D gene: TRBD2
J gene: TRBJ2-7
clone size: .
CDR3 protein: CSARSGTSGYEQYF
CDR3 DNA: TGCAGTGCTCGCTCCGGGACTAGCGGGTACGAGCAGTACTTC

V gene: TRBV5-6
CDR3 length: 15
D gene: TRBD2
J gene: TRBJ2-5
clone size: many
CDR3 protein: CASSLVSGGPETQYF
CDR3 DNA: TGTGCCAGCAGCTTGGTATCGGGGGGGCCTGAGACCCAGTACTTC

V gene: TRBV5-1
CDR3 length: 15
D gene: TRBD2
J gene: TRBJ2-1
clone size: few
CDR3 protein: CASSLGGLAGYEQFF
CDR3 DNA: TGCGCCAGCAGCTTGGGGGGACTAGCGGGATACGAGCAGTTCTTC

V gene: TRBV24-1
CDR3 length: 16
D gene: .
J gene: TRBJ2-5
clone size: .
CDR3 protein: CATSDLRFAGEETQYF
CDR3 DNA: TGTGCCACCAGTGATTTGCGGTTTGCAGGGGAAGAGACCCAGTACTTC

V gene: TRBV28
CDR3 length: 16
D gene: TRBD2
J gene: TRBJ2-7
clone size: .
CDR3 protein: CASSPGLAGPHYEQYF
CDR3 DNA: TGTGCCAGCAGTCCGGGACTAGCGGGCCCTCACTACGAGCAGTACTTC

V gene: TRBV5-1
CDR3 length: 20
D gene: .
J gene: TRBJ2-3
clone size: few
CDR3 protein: CASSFKDSRGRVGSTDTQYF
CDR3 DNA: TGCGCCAGCAGCTTTAAGGACTCGCGGGGGCGAGTTGGGAGCACAGATACGCAGTATTTT

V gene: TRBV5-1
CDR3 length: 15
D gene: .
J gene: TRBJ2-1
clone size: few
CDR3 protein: CASSFGQTRDNEQFF
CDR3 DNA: TGCGCCAGCAGCTTCGGACAGACAAGAGACAATGAGCAGTTCTTC

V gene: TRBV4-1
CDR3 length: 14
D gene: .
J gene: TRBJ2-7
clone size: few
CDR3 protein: CASSQDSRFGEQYF
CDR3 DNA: TGCGCCAGCAGCCAAGATTCGCGGTTTGGCGAGCAGTACTTC

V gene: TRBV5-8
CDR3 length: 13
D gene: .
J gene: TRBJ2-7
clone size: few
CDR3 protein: CASSPPHSYEQYF
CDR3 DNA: TGTGCCAGCAGCCCCCCTCATTCCTACGAGCAGTACTTC

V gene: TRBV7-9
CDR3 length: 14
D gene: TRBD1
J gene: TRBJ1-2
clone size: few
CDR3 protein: CASSLEDRSKGYTF
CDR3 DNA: TGTGCCAGCAGCTTAGAGGACAGGTCGAAGGGCTACACCTTC

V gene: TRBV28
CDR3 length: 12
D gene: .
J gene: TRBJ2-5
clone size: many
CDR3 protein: CASSLNRDKQYF
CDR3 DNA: TGTGCCAGCAGTTTAAACCGGGATAAGCAGTACTTC

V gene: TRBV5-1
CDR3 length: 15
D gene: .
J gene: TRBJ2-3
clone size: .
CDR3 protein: CASSLEGGDKDTQYF
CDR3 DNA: TGCGCCAGCAGCTTGGAAGGGGGGGACAAAGATACGCAGTATTTT

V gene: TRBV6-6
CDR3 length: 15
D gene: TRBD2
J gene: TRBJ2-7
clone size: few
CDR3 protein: CASSNQRGASYEQYF
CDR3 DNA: TGTGCCAGCAGTAACCAGCGGGGGGCCTCCTACGAGCAGTACTTC

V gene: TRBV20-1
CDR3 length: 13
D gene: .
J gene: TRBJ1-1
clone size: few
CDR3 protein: CSAGDTLNTEAFF
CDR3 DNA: TGCAGTGCTGGGGACACCCTGAACACTGAAGCTTTCTTT

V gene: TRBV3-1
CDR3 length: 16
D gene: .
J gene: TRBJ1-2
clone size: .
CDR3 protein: CASSTPTGASPHGYTF
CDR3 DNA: TGTGCCAGCAGCACCCCGACAGGAGCGTCCCCCCACGGCTACACCTTC

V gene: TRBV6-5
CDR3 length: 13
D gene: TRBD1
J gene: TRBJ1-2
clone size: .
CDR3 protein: CASSDRGMGGYTF
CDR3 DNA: TGTGCCAGCAGTGACAGGGGAATGGGTGGCTACACCTTC

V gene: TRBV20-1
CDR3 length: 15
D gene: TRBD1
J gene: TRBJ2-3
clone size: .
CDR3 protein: CSARDLTGGTDTQYF
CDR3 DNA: TGCAGTGCTAGAGATTTGACAGGGGGAACAGATACGCAGTATTTT